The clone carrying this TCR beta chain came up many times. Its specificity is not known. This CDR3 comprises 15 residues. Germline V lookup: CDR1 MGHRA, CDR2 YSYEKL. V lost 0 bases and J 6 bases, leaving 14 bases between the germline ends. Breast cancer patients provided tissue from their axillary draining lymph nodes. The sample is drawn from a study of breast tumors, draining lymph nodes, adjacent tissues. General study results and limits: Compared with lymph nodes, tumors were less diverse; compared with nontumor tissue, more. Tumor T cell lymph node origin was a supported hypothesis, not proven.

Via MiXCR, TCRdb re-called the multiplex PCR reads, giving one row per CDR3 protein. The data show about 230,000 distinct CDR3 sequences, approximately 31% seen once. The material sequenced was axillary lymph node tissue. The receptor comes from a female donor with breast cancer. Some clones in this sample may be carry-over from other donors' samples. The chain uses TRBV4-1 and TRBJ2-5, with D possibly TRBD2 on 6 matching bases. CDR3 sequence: CASSQERDLGQTQYF. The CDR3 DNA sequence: TGCGCCAGCAGCCAAGAGCGGGACCTCGGGCAGACCCAGTACTTC.